What follows describes a single TCR beta chain. Germline trimming cut 5 bases from V and 5 bases from J; bases unmatched to any gene: 14. CDR3 length: 18 amino acids. Germline lookup yields CDR1 SGHVS and CDR2 FNYEAQ. TCRdb's copy holds only in-frame clones and misses some; the assay was immunoSEQ multiplex PCR. The profile shows 25,000 to 35,000 clones, around 90% of them singletons. The data belong to a study of regulatory and conventional T cells in RAG deficiency. Separately, the same data were catalogued under a study of regulatory T cells. According to that study: Amplification used 52 TRBV primers and 13 TRBJ primers.

The chain has TRBV7-6 and TRBJ1-4; 10 positions match TRBD1. Sequencing was done on a sample of CD8+ T cells sorted from blood. The clonotype originates from a human donor in good health. This CDR3 is CASSPRQGAKTVNEKLFF. The CDR3 bases are TGTGCCAGCAGCCCCCGACAGGGGGCGAAAACGGTGAATGAAAAACTGTTTTTT.